These 9 T cell receptor beta chains came from one sample sequenced in a study of breast tumors, draining lymph nodes, adjacent tissues. Via MiXCR, TCRdb re-called the multiplex PCR reads, giving one row per CDR3 protein. The sample records around 14,000 distinct CDR3 sequences, about three fifths being singletons. Sequenced: tumor-adjacent breast tissue. The source is a female donor with breast cancer. Some clones in this sample may be carry-over from other donors' samples.

This clonotype was observed many times. The chain is built from TRBV12-3 or TRBV12-4 and TRBJ2-3, with 12 bases aligning to TRBD2. Trimming removed 8 bases from V and 2 bases from J; junction bases left unmatched: 2. This CDR3 comprises 14 residues. CDR3: CASGLAGTTDTQYF. The CDR3 DNA reads as TGTGCCAGCGGACTAGCGGGAACCACAGATACGCAGTATTTT.

About this clonotype itself: One end of the junction is discordant with germline, which a read error may explain. This chain uses TRBV20-1 with TRBJ1-3; no firm D call. Germline CDR1 and CDR2: DFQATT and SNEGSKA (reference sequence). The CDR3 has 14 amino acids. The CDR3 sequence: CSANESNSGTTIYF. CDR3 sequence (DNA): TGCAGTGCTAATGAATCAAACTCTGGAACCACCATATATTTT.

The chain has TRBV5-5 and TRBJ2-7; D possibly matches TRBD1 or TRBD2 (5 bases each). Germline V CDR1 and CDR2: SGHKS, YYEKEE (reference sequence). V lost 7 bases to trimming and J lost 7 bases, with 18 bases between them. This CDR3 comprises 13 residues. CDR3 protein: CASRSYGAGEQYF. DNA for the CDR3: TGTGCCAGCCGCTCGTACGGGGCCGGGGAGCAGTACTTC.

This clonotype was counted ten times or more. J is TRBJ1-5 and V is TRBV12-3 or TRBV12-4; TRBD1 aligns across 7 bases. CDR3 length equals 15 residues. J was trimmed by 0 bases and V by 4 bases; bases with no gene match: 3. The CDR3 nucleotides are TGTGCCAGCAGTTCGGACAGGCATAGCAATCAGCCCCAGCATTTT. The encoded protein is CASSSDRHSNQPQHF.

This rearrangement joins TRBV20-1 to TRBJ2-5; 16 positions agree with TRBD2. Germline V gene sequence: CDR1 DFQATT, CDR2 SNEGSKA (reference sequence). The CDR3 has 17 residues. Trimming removed 3 bases from V and 5 bases from J; junction bases left unmatched: 9. The CDR3 DNA reads as TGCAGTGCTAGGATACCGGGACTAGCGGGAGGGCCGGAGACCCAGTACTTC. Amino acid sequence: CSARIPGLAGGPETQYF.

This clonotype was observed many times. The gene calls are TRBV3-1 and TRBJ1-2; D unresolved. In germline, CDR1 is LGHDT, CDR2 YNNKEL (reference sequence). Trimming stripped 0 bases from V and 8 bases from J, with 10 bases between. This CDR3 is built from 13 residues. This CDR3 is CASSQDPPPGYTF. The CDR3 nucleotides are TGTGCCAGCAGCCAAGACCCCCCTCCGGGCTACACCTTC.

This chain connects TRBV7-3 to TRBJ1-6; no clear D gene. V was trimmed by 0 bases and J by 0 bases, leaving 9 bases between them. The CDR3 length is 17 residues. The V gene's germline CDR1 is SGHTA and CDR2 FQGTGA. CDR3 in amino acids: CASSLTGLSSYNSPLHF. The CDR3 coding sequence is TGTGCCAGCAGCTTAACCGGGCTCAGCTCCTATAATTCACCCCTCCACTTT.

In its sample, this clonotype was seen once. The rearrangement links TRBV12-3 or TRBV12-4 to TRBJ2-3; 9 bases are shared with TRBD1. Trimming cost V 1 base and J 3 bases; bases outside gene matches: 2. The CDR3 has 15 amino acids. CDR3 loop: CASSLEDRGTDTQYF. In nucleotides, the CDR3 is TGTGCCAGCAGTTTAGAGGACAGGGGAACAGATACGCAGTATTTT.

The rearrangement joins TRBV7-3 to TRBJ2-1; 9 nucleotides align to TRBD1. V lost 1 base and J lost 6; bases outside the gene matches: 4. From germline, CDR1 is SGHTA and CDR2 FQGTGA. CDR3 length equals 15 residues. The CDR3 sequence is CASSLNPTGGNEQFF. The CDR3 bases are TGTGCCAGCAGCTTAAACCCGACAGGGGGCAATGAGCAGTTCTTC.